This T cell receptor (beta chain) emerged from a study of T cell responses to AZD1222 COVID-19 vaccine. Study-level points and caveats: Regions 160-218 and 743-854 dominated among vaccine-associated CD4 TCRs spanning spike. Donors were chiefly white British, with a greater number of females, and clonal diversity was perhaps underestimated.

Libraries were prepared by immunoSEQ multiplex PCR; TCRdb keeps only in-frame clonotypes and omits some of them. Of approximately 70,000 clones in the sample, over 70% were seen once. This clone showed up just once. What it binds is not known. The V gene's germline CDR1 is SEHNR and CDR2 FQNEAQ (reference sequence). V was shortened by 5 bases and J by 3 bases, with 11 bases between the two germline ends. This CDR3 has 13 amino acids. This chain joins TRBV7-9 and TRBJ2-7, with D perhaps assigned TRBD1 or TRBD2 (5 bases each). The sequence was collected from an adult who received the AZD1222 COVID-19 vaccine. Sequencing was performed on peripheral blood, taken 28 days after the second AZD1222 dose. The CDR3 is CASSRDGNYEQYF. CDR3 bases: TGTGCCAGCAGCAGGGACGGCAACTACGAGCAGTACTTC. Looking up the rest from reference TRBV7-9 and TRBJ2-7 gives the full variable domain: DTGVSQNPRHKITKRGQNVTFRCDPISEHNRLYWYRQTLGQGPEFLTYFQNEAQLEKSRLLSDRFSAERPKGSFSTLEIQRTEQGDSAMYLCASSRDGNYEQYFGPGTRLTVT.